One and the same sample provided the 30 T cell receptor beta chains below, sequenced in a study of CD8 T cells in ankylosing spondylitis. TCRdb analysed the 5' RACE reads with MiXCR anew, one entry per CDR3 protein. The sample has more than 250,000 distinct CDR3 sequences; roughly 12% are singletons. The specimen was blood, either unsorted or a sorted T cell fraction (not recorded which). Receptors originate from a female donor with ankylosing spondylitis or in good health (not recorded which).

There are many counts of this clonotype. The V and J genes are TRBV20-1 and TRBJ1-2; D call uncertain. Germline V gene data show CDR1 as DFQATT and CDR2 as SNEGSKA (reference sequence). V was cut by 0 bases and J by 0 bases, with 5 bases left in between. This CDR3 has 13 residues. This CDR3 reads CSARERSNYGYTF. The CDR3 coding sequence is TGCAGTGCTAGAGAGAGATCTAACTATGGCTACACCTTC.

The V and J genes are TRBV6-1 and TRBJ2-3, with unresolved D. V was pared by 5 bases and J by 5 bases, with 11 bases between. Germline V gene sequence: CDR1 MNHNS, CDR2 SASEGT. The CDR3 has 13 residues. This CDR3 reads CASSPDIGDTQYF. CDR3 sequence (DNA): TGTGCCAGCAGTCCCGACATCGGAGATACGCAGTATTTT.

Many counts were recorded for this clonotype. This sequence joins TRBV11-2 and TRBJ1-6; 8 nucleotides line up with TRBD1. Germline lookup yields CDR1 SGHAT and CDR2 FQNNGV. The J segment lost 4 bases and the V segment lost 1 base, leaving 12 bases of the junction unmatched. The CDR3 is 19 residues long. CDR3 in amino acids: CASSLGSDRDTFYNSPLHF. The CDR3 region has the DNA TGTGCCAGCAGCTTAGGTTCGGACAGGGACACCTTTTATAATTCACCCCTCCACTTT. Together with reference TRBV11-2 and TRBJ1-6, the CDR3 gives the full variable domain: EAGVAQSPRYKIIEKRQSVAFWCNPISGHATLYWYQQILGQGPKLLIQFQNNGVVDDSQLPKDRFSAERLKGVDSTLKIQPAKLEDSAVYLCASSLGSDRDTFYNSPLHFGNGTRLTVT.

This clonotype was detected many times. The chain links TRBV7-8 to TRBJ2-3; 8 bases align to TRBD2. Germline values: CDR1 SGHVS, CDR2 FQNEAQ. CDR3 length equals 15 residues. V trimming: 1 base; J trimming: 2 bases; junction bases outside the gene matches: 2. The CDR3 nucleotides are TGTGCCAGCAGCTTAGTAGCGGGGCACACAGATACGCAGTATTTT. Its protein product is CASSLVAGHTDTQYF. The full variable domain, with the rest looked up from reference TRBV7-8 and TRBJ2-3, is GAGVSQSPRYKVAKRGQDVALRCDPISGHVSLFWYQQALGQGPEFLTYFQNEAQLDKSGLPSDRFFAERPEGSVSTLKIQRTQQEDSAVYLCASSLVAGHTDTQYFGPGTRLTVL.

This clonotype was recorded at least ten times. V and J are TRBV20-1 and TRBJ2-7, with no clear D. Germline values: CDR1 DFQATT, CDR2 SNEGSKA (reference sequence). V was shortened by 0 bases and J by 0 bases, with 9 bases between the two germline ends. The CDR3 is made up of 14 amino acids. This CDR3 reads CSARDWISSYEQYF. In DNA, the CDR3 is TGCAGTGCTAGAGATTGGATAAGCTCCTACGAGCAGTACTTC.

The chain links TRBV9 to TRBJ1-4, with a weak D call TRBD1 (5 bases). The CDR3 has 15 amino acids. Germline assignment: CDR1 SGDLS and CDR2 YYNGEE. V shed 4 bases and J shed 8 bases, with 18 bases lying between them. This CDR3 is CASSPGTPRAEKLFF. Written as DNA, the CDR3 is TGTGCCAGCAGCCCAGGGACGCCACGGGCAGAAAAACTGTTTTTT.

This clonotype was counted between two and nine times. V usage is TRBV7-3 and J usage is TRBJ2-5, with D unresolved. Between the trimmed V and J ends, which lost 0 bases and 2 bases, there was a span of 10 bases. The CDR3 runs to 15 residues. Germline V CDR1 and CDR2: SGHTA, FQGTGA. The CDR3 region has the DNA TGTGCCAGCAGCTTAACGTCGGGCAATCAAGAGACCCAGTACTTC. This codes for CASSLTSGNQETQYF.

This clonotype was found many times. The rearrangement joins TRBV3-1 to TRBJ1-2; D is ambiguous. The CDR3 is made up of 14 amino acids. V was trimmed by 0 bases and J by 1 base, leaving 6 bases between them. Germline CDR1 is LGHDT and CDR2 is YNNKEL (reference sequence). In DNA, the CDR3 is TGTGCCAGCAGCCAAGAAAACATTAACTATGGCTACACCTTC. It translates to CASSQENINYGYTF.

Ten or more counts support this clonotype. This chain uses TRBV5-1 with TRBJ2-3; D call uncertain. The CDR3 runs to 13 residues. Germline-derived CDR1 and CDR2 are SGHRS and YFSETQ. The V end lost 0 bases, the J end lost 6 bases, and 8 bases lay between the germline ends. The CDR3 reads CASSLGAKDTQYF. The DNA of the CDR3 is TGCGCCAGCAGCTTGGGGGCCAAGGATACGCAGTATTTT.

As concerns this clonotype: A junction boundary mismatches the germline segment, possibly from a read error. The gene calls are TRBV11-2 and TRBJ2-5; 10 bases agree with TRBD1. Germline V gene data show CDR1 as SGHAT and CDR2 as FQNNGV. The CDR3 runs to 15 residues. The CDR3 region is CASRRTGGGRETQDF. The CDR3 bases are TGTGCCAGCCGACGGACAGGGGGAGGACGAGAGACCCAGGACTTC.

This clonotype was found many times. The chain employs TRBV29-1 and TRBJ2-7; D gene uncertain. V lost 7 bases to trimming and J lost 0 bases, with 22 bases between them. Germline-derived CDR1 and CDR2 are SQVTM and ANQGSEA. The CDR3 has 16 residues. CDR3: CSARDSPDDPSYEQYF. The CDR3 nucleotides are TGCAGCGCCCGTGACTCACCCGACGACCCCTCCTACGAGCAGTACTTC.

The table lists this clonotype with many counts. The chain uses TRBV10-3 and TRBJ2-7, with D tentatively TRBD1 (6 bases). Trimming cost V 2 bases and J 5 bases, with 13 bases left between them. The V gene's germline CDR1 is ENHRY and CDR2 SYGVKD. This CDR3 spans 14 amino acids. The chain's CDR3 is CAISERDRSNEQYF. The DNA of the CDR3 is TGTGCCATCAGTGAGAGAGACAGGTCCAACGAGCAGTACTTC.

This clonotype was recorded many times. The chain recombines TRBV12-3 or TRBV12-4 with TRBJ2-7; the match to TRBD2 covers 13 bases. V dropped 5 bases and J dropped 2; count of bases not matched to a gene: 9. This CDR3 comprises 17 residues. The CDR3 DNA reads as TGTGCCAGCAGTCTCCACAGGGGACTAGCGGGAACCTACGAGCAGTACTTC. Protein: CASSLHRGLAGTYEQYF.

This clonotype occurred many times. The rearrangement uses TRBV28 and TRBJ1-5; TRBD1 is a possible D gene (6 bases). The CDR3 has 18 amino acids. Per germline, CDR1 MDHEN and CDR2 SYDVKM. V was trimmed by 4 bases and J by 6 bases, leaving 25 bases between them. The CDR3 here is CASSSSLQGRGFGQPQHF. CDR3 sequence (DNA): TGTGCCAGCAGTTCTAGCTTGCAGGGGCGGGGGTTCGGTCAGCCCCAGCATTTT.

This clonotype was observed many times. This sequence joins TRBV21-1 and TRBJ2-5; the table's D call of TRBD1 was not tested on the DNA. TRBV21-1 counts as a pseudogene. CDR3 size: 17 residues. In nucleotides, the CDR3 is TGTGCCAGCAGCCCACCGACAAAGCAGGACAGGGTGGAGACCCAGTACTTC. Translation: CASSPPTKQDRVETQYF.

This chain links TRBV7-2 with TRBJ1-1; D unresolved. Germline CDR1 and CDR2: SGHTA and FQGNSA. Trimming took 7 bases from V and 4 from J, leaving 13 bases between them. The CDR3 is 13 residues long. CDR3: CASTLRGGTEAFF. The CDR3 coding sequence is TGTGCCAGCACCTTGCGGGGTGGCACTGAAGCTTTCTTT. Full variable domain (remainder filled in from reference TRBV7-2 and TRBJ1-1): GAGVSQSPSNKVTEKGKDVELRCDPISGHTALYWYRQSLGQGLEFLIYFQGNSAPDKSGLPSDRFSAERTGGSVSTLTIQRTQQEDSAVYLCASTLRGGTEAFFGQGTRLTVV.

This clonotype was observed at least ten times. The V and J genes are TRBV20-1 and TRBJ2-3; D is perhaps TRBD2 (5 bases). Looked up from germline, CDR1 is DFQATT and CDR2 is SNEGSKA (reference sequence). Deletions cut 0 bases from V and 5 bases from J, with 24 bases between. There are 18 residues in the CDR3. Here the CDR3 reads CSARDRMVGGLVGDTQYF. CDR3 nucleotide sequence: TGCAGTGCTAGAGATCGGATGGTAGGCGGGCTAGTTGGAGATACGCAGTATTTT.

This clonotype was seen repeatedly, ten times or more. CDR3 in DNA: TGTGCCAGCCGTGACAGGCCCCCTGGGGACACCGGGGAGCTGTTTTTT. Translated: CASRDRPPGDTGELFF. This rearrangement joins TRBV28 to TRBJ2-2; TRBD1 is a possible D gene (6 bases). V was clipped by 8 bases and J by 3 bases, with 19 bases between them. Germline loops: CDR1 MDHEN, CDR2 SYDVKM. This CDR3 has 16 residues.

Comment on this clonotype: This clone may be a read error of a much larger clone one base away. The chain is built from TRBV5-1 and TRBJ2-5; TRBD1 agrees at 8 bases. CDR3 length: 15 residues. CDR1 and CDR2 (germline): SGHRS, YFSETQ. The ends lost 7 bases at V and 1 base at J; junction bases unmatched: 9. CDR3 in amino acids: CASCPTGAFQETQYF. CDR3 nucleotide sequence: TGCGCCAGCTGCCCGACAGGGGCTTTCCAAGAGACCCAGTACTTC. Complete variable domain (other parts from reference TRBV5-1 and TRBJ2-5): KAGVTQTPRYLIKTRGQQVTLSCSPISGHRSVSWYQQTPGQGLQFLFEYFSETQRNKGNFPGRFSGRQFSNSRSEMNVSTLELGDSALYLCASCPTGAFQETQYFGPGTRLLVL.

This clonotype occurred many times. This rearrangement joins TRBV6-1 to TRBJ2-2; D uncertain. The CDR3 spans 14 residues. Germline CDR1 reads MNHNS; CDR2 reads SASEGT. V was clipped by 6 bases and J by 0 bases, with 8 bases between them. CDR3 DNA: TGTGCCAGCAGAGTTTTTGCGAACACCGGGGAGCTGTTTTTT. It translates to CASRVFANTGELFF.

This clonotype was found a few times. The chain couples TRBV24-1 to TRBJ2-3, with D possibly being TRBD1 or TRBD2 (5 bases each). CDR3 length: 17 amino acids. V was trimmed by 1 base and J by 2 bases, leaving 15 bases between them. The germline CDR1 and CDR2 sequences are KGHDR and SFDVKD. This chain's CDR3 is CATSDFLAGSPTDTQYF. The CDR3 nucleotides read TGTGCCACCAGTGATTTTTTGGCAGGGAGCCCCACAGATACGCAGTATTTT.

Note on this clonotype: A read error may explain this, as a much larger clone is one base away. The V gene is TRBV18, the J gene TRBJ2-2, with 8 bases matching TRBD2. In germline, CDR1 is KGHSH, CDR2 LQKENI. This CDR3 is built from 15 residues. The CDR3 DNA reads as TGTGCCAGCTCAACAACTAGCGGCGACACCGGGGAGATGTTTTTT. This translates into CASSTTSGDTGEMFF.

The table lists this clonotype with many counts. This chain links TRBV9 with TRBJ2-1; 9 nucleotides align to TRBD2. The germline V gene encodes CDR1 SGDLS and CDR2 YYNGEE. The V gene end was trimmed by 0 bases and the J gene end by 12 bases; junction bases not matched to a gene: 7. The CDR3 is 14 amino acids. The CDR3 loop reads CASSVVGGGDPQFF. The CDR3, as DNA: TGTGCCAGCAGCGTAGTTGGCGGGGGGGACCCGCAGTTCTTC.

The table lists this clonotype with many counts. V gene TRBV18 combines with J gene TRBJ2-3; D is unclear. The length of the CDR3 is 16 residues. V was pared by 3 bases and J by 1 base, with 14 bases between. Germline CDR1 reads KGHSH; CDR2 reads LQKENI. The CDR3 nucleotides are TGTGCCAGCTCACCGCCGATCCCGGTCGGCACAGATACGCAGTATTTT. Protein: CASSPPIPVGTDTQYF.

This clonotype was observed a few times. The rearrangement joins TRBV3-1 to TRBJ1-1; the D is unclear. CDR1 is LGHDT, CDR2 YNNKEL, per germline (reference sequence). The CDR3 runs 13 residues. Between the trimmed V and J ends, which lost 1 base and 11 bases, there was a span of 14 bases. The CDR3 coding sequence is TGTGCCAGCAGCCAAGGGGAAGTGGTCGGGGCTTTCTTT. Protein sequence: CASSQGEVVGAFF.

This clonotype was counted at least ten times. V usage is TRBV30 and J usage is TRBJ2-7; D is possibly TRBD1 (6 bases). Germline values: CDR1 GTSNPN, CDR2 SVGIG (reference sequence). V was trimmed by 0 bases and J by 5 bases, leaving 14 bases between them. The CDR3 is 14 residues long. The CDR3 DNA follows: TGTGCCTGGAGTGTGGGCAGGGGCGTGGACGAGCAGTACTTC. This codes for CAWSVGRGVDEQYF.

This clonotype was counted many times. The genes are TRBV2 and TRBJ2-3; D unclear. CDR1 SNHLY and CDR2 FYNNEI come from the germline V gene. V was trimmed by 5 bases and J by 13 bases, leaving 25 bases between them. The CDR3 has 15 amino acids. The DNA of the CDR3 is TGTGCCAGCAGTTACTCCAGGTGGCCCAGACTCCCAAAGTATTTT. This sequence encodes CASSYSRWPRLPKYF.

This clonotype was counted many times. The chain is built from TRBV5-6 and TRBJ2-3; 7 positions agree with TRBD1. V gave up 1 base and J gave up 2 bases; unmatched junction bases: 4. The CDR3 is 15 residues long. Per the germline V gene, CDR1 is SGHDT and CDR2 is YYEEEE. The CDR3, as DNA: TGTGCCAGCAGCTTGAGGACAGGTCCCACAGATACGCAGTATTTT. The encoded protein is CASSLRTGPTDTQYF. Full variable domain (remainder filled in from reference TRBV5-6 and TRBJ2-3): DAGVTQSPTHLIKTRGQQVTLRCSPKSGHDTVSWYQQALGQGPQFIFQYYEEEERQRGNFPDRFSGHQFPNYSSELNVNALLLGDSALYLCASSLRTGPTDTQYFGPGTRLTVL.

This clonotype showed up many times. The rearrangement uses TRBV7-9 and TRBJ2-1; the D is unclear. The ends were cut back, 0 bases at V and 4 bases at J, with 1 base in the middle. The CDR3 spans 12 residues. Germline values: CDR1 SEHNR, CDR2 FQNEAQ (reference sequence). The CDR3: CASSLAYNEQFF. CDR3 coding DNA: TGTGCCAGCAGCTTAGCGTACAATGAGCAGTTCTTC.

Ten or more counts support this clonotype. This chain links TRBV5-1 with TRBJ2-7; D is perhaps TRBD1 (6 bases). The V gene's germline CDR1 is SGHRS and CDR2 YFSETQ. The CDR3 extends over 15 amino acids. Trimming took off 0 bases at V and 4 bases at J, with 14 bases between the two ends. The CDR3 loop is CASSLDGTTPYEQYF. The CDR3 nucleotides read TGCGCCAGCAGCTTGGATGGGACAACGCCTTACGAGCAGTACTTC.